This T cell receptor beta chain emerged from a study of Ad26.COV2.S vaccination and SARS-CoV-2 variants. Study-wide context: Intramuscular Ad26.COV2.S at 5x10^10 or 1x10^11 viral particles. Study results and limitations: Estimates derived from TCR breadth and depth analyses may have underestimated total T cell responses. Placebo recipients showed lower spike-specific TCR breadth than vaccinees.

Germline V gene data show CDR1 as SGHTA and CDR2 as FQGTGA. This CDR3 is 15 amino acids long. The V gene lost 8 bases and the J gene lost 0 bases, with 15 bases spanning the gap. Regarding treatment: around 19 received Ad26.COV2.S at low or high dose, single or two shots; roughly 5 received placebo; per-sample allocation not given. Material that was analyzed had been drawn on day 63 after the first vaccine or placebo injection. Recruitment in Boston yielded a donor of adult age, 18-55 years. On this clone: Its antigen is unknown.

The table came from immunoSEQ multiplex PCR; TCRdb's copy has only in-frame clones and leaves some out. Of around 300,000 clones listed, around 89% were seen once; the top ten hold roughly 6%. The genes are TRBV7-3 and TRBJ2-3; D gene unclear. This receptor was obtained from a person between 18 and 65 years old who received the Ad26.COV2.S COVID-19 vaccine or a placebo. The specimen comprised peripheral blood, sampled in a trial of Ad26.COV2.S vaccine versus placebo. In nucleotides, the CDR3 is TGTGCCAGCGGCCCAGAGCCAGCTAGCACAGATACGCAGTATTTT. The encoded protein is CASGPEPASTDTQYF.